The rows below give T cell receptor beta chains drawn from one sample of a study of T cell responses to AZD1222 COVID-19 vaccine. Here immunoSEQ multiplex PCR was the method, and the copy in TCRdb shows in-frame clones only, minus some. The repertoire holds 150,000 to 200,000 clones, with 90% as singletons. This specimen consisted of peripheral blood, obtained on day 0 of AZD1222 vaccination. These TCRs come from an adult in good health. The CDR3 runs from the conserved cysteine through the conserved F or W. The order of the fields is V gene, J gene, D gene, CDR3 protein. The D gene is left open where the match is weak.

V gene: TRBV5-1; J gene: TRBJ1-4; D gene: .; CDR3 protein: CASSDGTNNEKLFF
V gene: TRBV27; J gene: TRBJ1-1; D gene: .; CDR3 protein: CASSDRTDRPNTEAFF
V gene: TRBV29-1; J gene: TRBJ2-1; D gene: .; CDR3 protein: CSVRTVESSYNEQFF
V gene: TRBV7-8; J gene: TRBJ1-3; D gene: .; CDR3 protein: CASRGGPGSDLAIYF
V gene: TRBV6-5; J gene: TRBJ1-3; D gene: .; CDR3 protein: CASNQGNSGNTIYF
V gene: TRBV19; J gene: TRBJ1-3; D gene: .; CDR3 protein: CASSSYGNTIYF
V gene: TRBV11-1; J gene: TRBJ1-4; D gene: TRBD1; CDR3 protein: CASSLTGKEKLFF
V gene: TRBV4-1; J gene: TRBJ1-6; D gene: .; CDR3 protein: CASSQVGWWGGRSPLHF
V gene: TRBV28; J gene: TRBJ1-1; D gene: .; CDR3 protein: CASSLGGNMNTEAFF
V gene: TRBV11-2; J gene: TRBJ1-6; D gene: .; CDR3 protein: CASSFFRASPLHF
V gene: TRBV10-2; J gene: TRBJ1-6; D gene: .; CDR3 protein: CASSYNSPLHF
V gene: TRBV27; J gene: TRBJ1-5; D gene: .; CDR3 protein: CASSLRGAQPQHF
V gene: TRBV4-3; J gene: TRBJ2-7; D gene: .; CDR3 protein: CASSQEIMSFSSYEQYF
V gene: TRBV3-1/TRBV3-2; J gene: TRBJ2-3; D gene: TRBD2; CDR3 protein: CASSQGGGPRADTQYF
V gene: TRBV9; J gene: TRBJ2-5; D gene: TRBD2; CDR3 protein: CASSVETGTSGGETQYF
V gene: TRBV19; J gene: TRBJ1-1; D gene: TRBD1; CDR3 protein: CASSPRQGPNTEAFF
V gene: TRBV5-4; J gene: TRBJ1-1; D gene: .; CDR3 protein: CASSLVETVEAFF
V gene: TRBV6-5; J gene: TRBJ1-1; D gene: .; CDR3 protein: CASSSRAGETEAFF
V gene: TRBV29-1; J gene: TRBJ2-7; D gene: TRBD2; CDR3 protein: CSVAGGGVSYEQYF
V gene: TRBV28; J gene: TRBJ1-3; D gene: .; CDR3 protein: CASSLGGAAHGNTIYF
V gene: TRBV15; J gene: TRBJ2-5; D gene: .; CDR3 protein: CATSRATGGQETQYF
V gene: TRBV27; J gene: TRBJ1-1; D gene: TRBD1; CDR3 protein: CASNYRTGFMNTEAFF
V gene: TRBV27; J gene: TRBJ1-5; D gene: TRBD1; CDR3 protein: CASGRGQGFNQPQHF
V gene: TRBV18; J gene: TRBJ2-7; D gene: TRBD1; CDR3 protein: CASSPLEAGQGYYEQYF
V gene: TRBV5-1; J gene: TRBJ2-2; D gene: .; CDR3 protein: CASRPWTAAGELFF
V gene: TRBV6-1; J gene: TRBJ1-2; D gene: .; CDR3 protein: CASSSPGQSYGYTF
V gene: TRBV14; J gene: TRBJ1-1; D gene: .; CDR3 protein: CASSQAGLARGNTEAFF